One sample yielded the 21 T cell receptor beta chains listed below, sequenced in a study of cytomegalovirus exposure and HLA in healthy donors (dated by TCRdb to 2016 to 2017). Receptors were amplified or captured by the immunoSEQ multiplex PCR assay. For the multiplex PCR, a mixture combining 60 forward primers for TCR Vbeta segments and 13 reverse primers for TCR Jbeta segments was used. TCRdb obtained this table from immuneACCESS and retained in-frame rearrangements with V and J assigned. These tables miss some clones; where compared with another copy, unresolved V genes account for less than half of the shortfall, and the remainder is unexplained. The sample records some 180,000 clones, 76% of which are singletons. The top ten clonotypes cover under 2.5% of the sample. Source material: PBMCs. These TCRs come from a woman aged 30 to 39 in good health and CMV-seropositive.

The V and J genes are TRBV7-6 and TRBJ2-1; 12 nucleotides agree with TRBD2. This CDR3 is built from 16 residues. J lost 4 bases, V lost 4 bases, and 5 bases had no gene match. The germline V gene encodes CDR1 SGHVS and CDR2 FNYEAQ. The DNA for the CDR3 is TGTGCCAGCAGCTCGACTAGCGGGGGCCTTTACAATGAGCAGTTCTTC. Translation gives CASSSTSGGLYNEQFF.

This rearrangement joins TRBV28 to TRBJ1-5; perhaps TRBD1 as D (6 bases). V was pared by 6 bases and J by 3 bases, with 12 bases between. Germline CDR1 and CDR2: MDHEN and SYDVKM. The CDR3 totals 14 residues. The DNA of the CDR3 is TGTGCCAGCAGCGAGACAGGCTTCAATCAGCCCCAGCATTTT. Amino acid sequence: CASSETGFNQPQHF. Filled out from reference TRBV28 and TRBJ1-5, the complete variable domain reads DVKVTQSSRYLVKRTGEKVFLECVQDMDHENMFWYRQDPGLGLRLIYFSYDVKMKEKGDIPEGYSVSREKKERFSLILESASTNQTSMYLCASSETGFNQPQHFGDGTRLSIL.

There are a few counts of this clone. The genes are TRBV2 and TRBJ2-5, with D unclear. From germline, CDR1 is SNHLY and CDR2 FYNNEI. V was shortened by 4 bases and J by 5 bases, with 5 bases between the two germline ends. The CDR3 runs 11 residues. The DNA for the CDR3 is TGTGCCAGCAGTGTAGAGGAGACCCAGTACTTC. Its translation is CASSVEETQYF.

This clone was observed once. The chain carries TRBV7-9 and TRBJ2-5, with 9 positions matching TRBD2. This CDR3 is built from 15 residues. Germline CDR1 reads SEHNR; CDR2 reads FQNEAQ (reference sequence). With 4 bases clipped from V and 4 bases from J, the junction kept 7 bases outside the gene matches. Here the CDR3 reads CASSSGATSGETQYF. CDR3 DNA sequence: TGTGCCAGCAGCTCCGGAGCGACTAGCGGAGAGACCCAGTACTTC. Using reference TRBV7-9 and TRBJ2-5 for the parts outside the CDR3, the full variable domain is DTGVSQNPRHKITKRGQNVTFRCDPISEHNRLYWYRQTLGQGPEFLTYFQNEAQLEKSRLLSDRFSAERPKGSFSTLEIQRTEQGDSAMYLCASSSGATSGETQYFGPGTRLLVL.

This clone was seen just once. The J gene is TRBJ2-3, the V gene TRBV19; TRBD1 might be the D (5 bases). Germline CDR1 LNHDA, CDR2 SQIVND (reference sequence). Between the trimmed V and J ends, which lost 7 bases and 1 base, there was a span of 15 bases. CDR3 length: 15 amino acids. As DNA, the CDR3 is TGTGCCAGTACCCAGGGCACCCAGCGCACAGATACGCAGTATTTT. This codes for CASTQGTQRTDTQYF.

The CDR3 DNA sequence: TGTGCCAGTACGACAGGGGGCGGGAGTAGCACAGATACGCAGTATTTT. It is translated as CASTTGGGSSTDTQYF. This rearrangement joins TRBV9 to TRBJ2-3; 10 nucleotides line up with TRBD1. The V segment lost 8 bases and the J segment 0 bases; nucleotides outside the gene matches: 9. This CDR3 has 16 residues. CDR1 and CDR2 from the germline V gene are SGDLS and YYNGEE. Filled out from reference TRBV9 and TRBJ2-3, the complete variable domain reads DSGVTQTPKHLITATGQRVTLRCSPRSGDLSVYWYQQSLDQGLQFLIQYYNGEERAKGNILERFSAQQFPDLHSELNLSSLELGDSALYFCASTTGGGSSTDTQYFGPGTRLTVL.

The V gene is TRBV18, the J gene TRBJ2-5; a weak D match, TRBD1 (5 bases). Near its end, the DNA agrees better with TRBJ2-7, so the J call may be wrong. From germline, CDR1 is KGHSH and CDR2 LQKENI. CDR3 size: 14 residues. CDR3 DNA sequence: TGTGCCAGCTCACCTCAGGGCGGATCCTACGAGCAGTACTTC. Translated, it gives CASSPQGGSYEQYF.

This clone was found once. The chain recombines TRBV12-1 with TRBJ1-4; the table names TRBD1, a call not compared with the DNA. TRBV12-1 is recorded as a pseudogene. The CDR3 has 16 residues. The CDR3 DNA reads TGTGCCAGCAGCTTATTTGACAGGCACTTTAATGAAAAACTGTTTTTT. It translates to CASSLFDRHFNEKLFF.

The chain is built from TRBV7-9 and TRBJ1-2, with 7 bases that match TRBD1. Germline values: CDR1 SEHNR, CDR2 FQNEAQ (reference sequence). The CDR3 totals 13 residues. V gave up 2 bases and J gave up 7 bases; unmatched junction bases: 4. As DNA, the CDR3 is TGTGCCAGCAGCTTAACAGGGGCGGCTGGCTACACCTTC. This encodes CASSLTGAAGYTF.

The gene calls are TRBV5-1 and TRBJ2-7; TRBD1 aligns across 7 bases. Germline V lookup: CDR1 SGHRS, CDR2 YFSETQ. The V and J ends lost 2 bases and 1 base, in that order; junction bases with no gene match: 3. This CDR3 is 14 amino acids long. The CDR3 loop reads CASSLWTGSYEQYF. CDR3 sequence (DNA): TGCGCCAGCAGCTTATGGACAGGTTCCTACGAGCAGTACTTC.

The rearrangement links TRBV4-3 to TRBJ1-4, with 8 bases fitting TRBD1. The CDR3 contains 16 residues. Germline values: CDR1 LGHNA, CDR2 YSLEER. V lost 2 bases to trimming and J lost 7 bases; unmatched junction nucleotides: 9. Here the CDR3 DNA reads TGCGCCAGCAGCCAACCACCCGGGACAGGAGGTGAAAAACTGTTTTTT. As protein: CASSQPPGTGGEKLFF.

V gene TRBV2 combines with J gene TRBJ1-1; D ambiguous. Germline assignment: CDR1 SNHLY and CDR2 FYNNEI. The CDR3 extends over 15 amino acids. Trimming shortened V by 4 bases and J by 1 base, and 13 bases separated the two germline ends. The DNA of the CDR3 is TGTGCCAGCAGTGCCCGGGGTCTAAGGAACACTGAAGCTTTCTTT. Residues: CASSARGLRNTEAFF.

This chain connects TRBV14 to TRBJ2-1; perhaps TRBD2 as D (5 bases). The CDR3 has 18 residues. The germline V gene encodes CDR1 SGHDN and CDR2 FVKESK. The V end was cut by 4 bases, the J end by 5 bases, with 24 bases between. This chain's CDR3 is CASSPYNLGRAVNNEQFF. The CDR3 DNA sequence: TGTGCCAGCAGCCCCTACAATCTAGGGCGGGCGGTAAACAATGAGCAGTTCTTC.

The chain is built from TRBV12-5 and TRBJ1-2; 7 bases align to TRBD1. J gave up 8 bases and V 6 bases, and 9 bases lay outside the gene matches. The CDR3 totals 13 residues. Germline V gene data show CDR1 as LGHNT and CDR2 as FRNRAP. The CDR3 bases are TGTGCTAGTGGCCTCCGGACAGGTCAGGGCTACACCTTC. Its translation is CASGLRTGQGYTF.

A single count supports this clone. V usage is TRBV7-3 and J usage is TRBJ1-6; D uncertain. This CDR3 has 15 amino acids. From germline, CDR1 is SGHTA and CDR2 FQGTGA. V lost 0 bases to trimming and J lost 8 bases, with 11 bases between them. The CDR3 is CASSLTGGDYSPLHF. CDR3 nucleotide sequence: TGTGCCAGCAGCTTAACTGGAGGAGACTATTCACCCCTCCACTTT.

The CDR3 reads CASSRGSRGQETQYF. CDR3 nucleotide sequence: TGTGCCAGCAGCCGAGGGAGCCGGGGCCAAGAGACCCAGTACTTC. This rearrangement joins TRBV6-5 to TRBJ2-5; a weak D match, TRBD2 (5 bases). Deletions cut 6 bases from V and 1 base from J, with 15 bases between. Germline V CDR1 and CDR2: MNHEY, SVGAGI. The CDR3 length is 15 residues.

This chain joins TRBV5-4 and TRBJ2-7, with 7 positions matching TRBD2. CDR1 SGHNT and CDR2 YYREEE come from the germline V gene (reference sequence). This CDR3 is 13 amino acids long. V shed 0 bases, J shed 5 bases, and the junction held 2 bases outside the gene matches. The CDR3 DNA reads TGTGCCAGCAGCTTGGACGGGAGGAACGAGCAGTACTTC. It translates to CASSLDGRNEQYF.

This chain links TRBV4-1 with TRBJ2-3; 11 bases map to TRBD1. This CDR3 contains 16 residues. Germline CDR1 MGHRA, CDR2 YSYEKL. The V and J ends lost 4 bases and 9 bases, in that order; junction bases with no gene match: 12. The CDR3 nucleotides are TGCGCCAGCAGCCTCAGGCCAGGGGACAGGGGGAACACGCAGTATTTT. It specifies CASSLRPGDRGNTQYF.

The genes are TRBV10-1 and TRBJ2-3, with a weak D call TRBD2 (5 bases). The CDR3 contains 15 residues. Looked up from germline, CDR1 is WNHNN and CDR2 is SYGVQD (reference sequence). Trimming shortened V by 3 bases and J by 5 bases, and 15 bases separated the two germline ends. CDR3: CASSERGMKQDTQYF. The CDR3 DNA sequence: TGCGCCAGCAGTGAACGGGGAATGAAGCAAGATACGCAGTATTTT.

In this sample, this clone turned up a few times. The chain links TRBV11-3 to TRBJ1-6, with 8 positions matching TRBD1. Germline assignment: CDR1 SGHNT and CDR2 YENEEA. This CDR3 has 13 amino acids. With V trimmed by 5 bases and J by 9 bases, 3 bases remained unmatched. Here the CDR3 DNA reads TGTGCCAGCAGCGCGGACAGGGTTTCACCCCTCCACTTT. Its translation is CASSADRVSPLHF.

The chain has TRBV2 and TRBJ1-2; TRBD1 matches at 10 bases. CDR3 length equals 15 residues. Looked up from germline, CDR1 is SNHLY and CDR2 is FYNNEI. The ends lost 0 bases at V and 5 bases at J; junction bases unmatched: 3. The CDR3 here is CASSEAGTGVYGYTF. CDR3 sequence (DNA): TGTGCCAGCAGTGAAGCCGGGACAGGGGTTTATGGCTACACCTTC. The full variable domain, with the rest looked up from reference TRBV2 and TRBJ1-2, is EPEVTQTPSHQVTQMGQEVILRCVPISNHLYFYWYRQILGQKVEFLVSFYNNEISEKSEIFDDQFSVERPDGSNFTLKIRSTKLEDSAMYFCASSEAGTGVYGYTFGSGTRLTVV.